This paragraph covers one T cell receptor beta chain sequence. Trimming cost V 6 bases and J 2 bases; bases outside gene matches: 7. CDR1 LNHDA and CDR2 SQIVND come from the germline V gene (reference sequence). This CDR3 comprises 17 residues. Among the roughly 120 subjects of the validation cohort, separate from the roughly 650-subject first cohort, were the donors. The data were taken from a study of cytomegalovirus exposure and HLA in healthy donors. Sequenced by immunoSEQ multiplex PCR; TCRdb stores in-frame clones only, minus some. The table shows about 150,000 clones, with about 86% occurring only once.

Input material: PBMCs. V usage is TRBV19 and J usage is TRBJ2-3; 14 bases are shared with TRBD2. The receptor comes from a man younger than 30 in good health and CMV-seropositive. DNA of the CDR3: TGTGCCAGTAGCGGTCTGGGACTAGCGGGGGCCACAGATACGCAGTATTTT. This encodes CASSGLGLAGATDTQYF.